This T cell receptor beta chain originates from a study of blood T cell repertoires in COVID-19. Study-wide background: COVID-19 samples collected from the United States, Italy and Spain covered acute and convalescent phases. Sample material is recorded as cDNA or gDNA derived from T cells, B-cell-depleted T cells, or PBMCs.

As handled by the study authors: Reference gene primer amplification gave estimated nucleated cell counts. Libraries were prepared by immunoSEQ multiplex PCR; TCRdb keeps only in-frame clonotypes and omits some of them. The DNA was the basis for D and trimming; V, J and clone size are from that table. Counted here are some 100,000 clones, more than 75% occurring once; the ten biggest clones make up over 9%. Germline loops: CDR1 LNHDA, CDR2 SQIVND (reference sequence). Deletions cut 8 bases from V and 8 bases from J, with 6 bases between. This CDR3 contains 10 residues. This receptor was taken from a man aged 50 to 60 with acute or convalescent COVID-19. The genes are TRBV19 and TRBJ1-4; the D is unclear. The sample was peripheral blood. CDR3 in amino acids: CASAREKLFF. The CDR3 DNA reads as TGTGCCAGTGCTAGGGAAAAACTGTTTTTT.